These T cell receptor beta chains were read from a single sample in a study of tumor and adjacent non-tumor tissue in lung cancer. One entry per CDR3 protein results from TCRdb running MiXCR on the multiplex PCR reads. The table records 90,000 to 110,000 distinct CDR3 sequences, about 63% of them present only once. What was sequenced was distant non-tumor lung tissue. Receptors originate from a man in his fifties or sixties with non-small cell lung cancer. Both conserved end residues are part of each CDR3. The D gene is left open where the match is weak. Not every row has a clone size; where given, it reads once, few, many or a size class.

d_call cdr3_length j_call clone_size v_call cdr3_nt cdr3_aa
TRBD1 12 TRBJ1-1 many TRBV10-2 TGCGCCAGCAGACAGGGGGCTACTGAAGCTTTCTTT CASRQGATEAFF
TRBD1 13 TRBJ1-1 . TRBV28 TGTGCCGGCAAGGGACAGGACGGCACTGAAGCTTTCTTT CAGKGQDGTEAFF
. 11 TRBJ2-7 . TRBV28 TGTGCCAGCAGTTCAGACTACGAGCAGTACTTC CASSSDYEQYF
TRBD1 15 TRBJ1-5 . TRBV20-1 TGCAGTGCTAGCCGGACAGGGTGGAGCACAGATACGCAGCATTTT CSASRTGWSTDTQHF
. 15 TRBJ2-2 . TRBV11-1 TGTTCCAGCAGCTTATTAGGCAGGGGCGTCGGGGAGCTATTTTTT CSSSLLGRGVGELFF
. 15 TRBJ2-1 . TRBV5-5 TGTGCCAGCAGCTTACTGTACAACATAAACAATGAGCAGTTCTTC CASSLLYNINNEQFF
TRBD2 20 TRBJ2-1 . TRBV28 TGTGCCAGCAGTATGACACCTGGACTAGCGGGAGGGTCCTCCCACAATGAGCAGTTCTTC CASSMTPGLAGGSSHNEQFF
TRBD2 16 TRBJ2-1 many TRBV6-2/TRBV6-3 TGTGCCAGCAGTTGGCTAGCGGAGGTGACCTACAATGAGCAGTTCTTC CASSWLAEVTYNEQFF
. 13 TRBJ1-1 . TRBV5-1 TGCGCCAGCAGCCTCTATGATCACATTGAAGCTTTCTTT CASSLYDHIEAFF
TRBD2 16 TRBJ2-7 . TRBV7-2 TGTGCCAGCAGCTTAGCAGCGAGCGGGGTGGCCTACGAGCAGTACTTC CASSLAASGVAYEQYF
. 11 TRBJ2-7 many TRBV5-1 TGCGCCAGCAGCTTAAGGGGCGAGCAGTACTTC CASSLRGEQYF
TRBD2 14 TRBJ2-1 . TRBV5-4 TGTGCCAGCAGCTTGTCTAGCGGGCGGAATGAGAACTTCTTC CASSLSSGRNENFF
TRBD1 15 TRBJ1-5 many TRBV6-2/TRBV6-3 TGTGCCAGCAGTTACCTGGACAGGGGATATCAGCCCCAGCATTTT CASSYLDRGYQPQHF
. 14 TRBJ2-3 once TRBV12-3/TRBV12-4 TGTGCCATCAGCCAGCTAGGCCCGACAGATACGCAGTATTTT CAISQLGPTDTQYF
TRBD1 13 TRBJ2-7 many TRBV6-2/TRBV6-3 TGTGCCAGCACCCCCGGGACAGCCTACGAGCAGTACTTC CASTPGTAYEQYF
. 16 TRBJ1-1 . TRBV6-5 TGTGTCAGCAGTTATTCTGGGGGGCGCGGGAACACTGAAGCTTTCTTT CVSSYSGGRGNTEAFF
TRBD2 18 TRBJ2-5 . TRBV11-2 TGTGCCAGCAGTTTAGTGGCTAGCGGGGGGGCCGTGTGGGAGACCCAGTACTTC CASSLVASGGAVWETQYF
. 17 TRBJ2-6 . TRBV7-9 TGTGCCAGCAGCCCCCCGAGTGGAGTCTCTGGGGCCAACGTCCTGACTTTC CASSPPSGVSGANVLTF
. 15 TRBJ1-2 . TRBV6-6 TGTGCCAACACGTGGTTCGCGAATGCTAACTATGGCTACACCTTC CANTWFANANYGYTF
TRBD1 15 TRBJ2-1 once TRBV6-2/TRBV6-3 TGTGCCAGTAGTAAGTCCCGGGACAGGGCCGATGAGAAGTTCTTC CASSKSRDRADEKFF
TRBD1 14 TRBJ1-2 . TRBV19 TGTGCCAGTAGTCGAGGGACAGGCAGCTATGGCTACACCTTC CASSRGTGSYGYTF
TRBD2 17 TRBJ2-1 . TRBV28 TGTGCCAGCAGTCCGATGACTAGCGGGAAGGGTGTCCGTGAGCAGTTCTTC CASSPMTSGKGVREQFF
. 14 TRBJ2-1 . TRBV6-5 TGTGCCAGCAATTCCGGGACCGAGGTCAATGAGCAGTTCTTC CASNSGTEVNEQFF
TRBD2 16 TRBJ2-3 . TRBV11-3 TGTGCCAGCAACACGGGACTAGCGGGATGCACAGATACGCAGTATTTT CASNTGLAGCTDTQYF
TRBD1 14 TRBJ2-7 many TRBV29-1 TGCAGCGTTGGTCCGGGACAGGCGGTGAGCGAGCAGTACTTC CSVGPGQAVSEQYF
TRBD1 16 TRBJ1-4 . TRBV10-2 TGCGCCACCGGTGACCAGGGGGCGCGGGTTGGTGGAAAACGGTTTTTT CATGDQGARVGGKRFF
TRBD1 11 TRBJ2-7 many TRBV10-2 TGCGCCAGCAACCAGGGGGACGAGCAGTACTTC CASNQGDEQYF